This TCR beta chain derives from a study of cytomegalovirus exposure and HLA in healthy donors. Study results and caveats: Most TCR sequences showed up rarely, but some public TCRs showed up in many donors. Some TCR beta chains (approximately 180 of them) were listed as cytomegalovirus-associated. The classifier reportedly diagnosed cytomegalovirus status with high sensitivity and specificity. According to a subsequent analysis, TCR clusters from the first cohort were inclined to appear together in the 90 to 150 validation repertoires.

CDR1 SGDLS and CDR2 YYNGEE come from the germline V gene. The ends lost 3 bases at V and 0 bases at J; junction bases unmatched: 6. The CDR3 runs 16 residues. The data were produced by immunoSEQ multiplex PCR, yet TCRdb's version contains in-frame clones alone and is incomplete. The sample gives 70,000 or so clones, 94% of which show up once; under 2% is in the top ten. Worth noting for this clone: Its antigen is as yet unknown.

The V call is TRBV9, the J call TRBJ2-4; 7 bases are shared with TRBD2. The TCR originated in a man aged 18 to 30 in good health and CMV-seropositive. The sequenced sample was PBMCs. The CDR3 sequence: CASSGASGPAKNIQYF. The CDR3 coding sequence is TGTGCCAGCAGCGGAGCTAGCGGACCAGCCAAAAACATTCAGTACTTC.